This T cell receptor (beta chain) was sequenced during a study of immune cell composition in non-small cell lung cancer. Per the germline V gene, CDR1 is SGHRS and CDR2 is YFSETQ. This CDR3 has 17 amino acids. J lost 0 bases, V lost 5 bases, and 7 bases had no gene match. Sequencing used immunoSEQ multiplex PCR; TCRdb keeps in-frame clones, though not all of them. The sample consists of 2,000 to 2,500 clones, about 69% of them appearing once. The J gene is TRBJ2-3, the V gene TRBV5-1; TRBD2 matches at 12 bases. Sequencing was carried out using lung tumor tissue. The sequence came from a human donor with non-small cell lung cancer. CDR3 coding DNA: TGCGCCAGCAGTCCTTCTAGCGGGGGGGTTAGCACAGATACGCAGTATTTT. It encodes CASSPSSGGVSTDTQYF.